This TCR beta chain was retrieved from a study of long-term antiretroviral therapy in people with HIV (dated by TCRdb to between 2021 and 2022). About the investigation overall: The earliest samples were collected approximately a decade before the 2015 WHO recommendation for immediate ART, a period when ART was typically delayed until CD4 counts fell. A retrospective serial study tested whether changes in peripheral blood TRB repertoire composition and diversity were associated with ART initiation and durable HIV suppression. The cohort contributed roughly 200 cryopreserved PBMC samples from under 35 adults with confirmed HIV infection, collected serially over a mean of approximately 6 years (range 1-12). Of the 30 participants with HIV, approximately ten were female. No cross-contamination during QIAcube processing turned up in test extractions that ran a monoclonal T-cell line alongside around 32 polyclonal samples.

Results and caveats for the whole study, not just this receptor: A significant increase in TRB diversity was found to be associated with ART initiation, although TRB diversity was observed to remain significantly below that of transplant donor controls even after long-term ART. Since PBMC availability was limited, sequencing covered only the TCR beta chain, with no alpha chain pairing. Because pre-ART samples had limited cell numbers, unsorted PBMC were profiled rather than sorted CD4+ and CD8+ T cells. The samples span the years 2004 to 2017, and the ART regimens used may be less effective than current regimens. No data were available on ART adherence, viral resistance or therapy changes, limiting inferences about post-ART repertoire changes. Narrower CDR3 length ranges were observed in HIV repertoires than in controls, and an antigen-experienced repertoire with only a slight naive shift after ART was suggested by the network structure. At every time point, the repertoire was dominated by expanded TRB clones first identified before ART initiation, although this dominance fluctuated and, in many PLHIV, declined after ART.

The CDR3 has 17 amino acids, counting the end cysteine and phenylalanine. Just the 51-base CDR3 DNA is kept, in frame starting at base 1. The germline V gene specifies MGHRA as CDR1 and YSYEKL as CDR2. Compared with germline, V lacks 4 bases and J lacks 6 bases; bases without a gene match: 14. The immunoSEQ hsTCRB v3.0 assay was used at survey level resolution to sequence the TRB variable region. The targeted TRB sequencing depth was about 40,000-50,000 T-cell genomes per sample. TRB libraries were pooled and sequenced on an Illumina MiSeq using a v3 150-cycle kit. Concerning the study's data processing: Repertoire analysis was performed in R inside a reproducible Nextflow workflow that covered QC, data transformation and analysis. LymphoSeq2, an R package for exploring AIRR-Seq data, was used to implement the custom analyses. After excluding a few samples that yielded fewer than 5000 total TRB sequences, 188 HIV repertoires remained for analysis. Among the approximately 180 HIV repertoires that were kept, 59 were collected before ART initiation and 120 to 140 were collected after ART initiation. Repertoires were downsampled to 5000 TRB nucleotide sequences, with summary statistics averaged over 100 downsampling iterations. The analysis kept only TRB sequences whose CDR3 regions were at least seven amino acids long. A Shannon entropy-derived clonality score and the Gini coefficient were used to measure diversity. In the repertoire networks, any two of the top 5000 CDR3 amino acid sequences were connected whenever the two sequences differed by an edit distance of one. For TRB CDR3 amino acid sequences, antigen specificity groups and MHC restriction were predicted with GLIPH2. To flag known associations with CMV, EBV, HIV or tissue antigens, CDR3 amino acid sequences were compared against VDJdb and McPAS-TCR. Pre-ART, post-ART and control groups were compared with Wilcoxon signed-rank tests and Holm-Bonferroni correction. Sourced from immuneACCESS, this table was stored by TCRdb with only in-frame sequences that have V and J called. A share of the clones is absent; for the studies checked, an unresolved V gene accounts for under half, and the remainder has no known explanation. V and J calls and clone size are given by that table; D and trimming were obtained from the DNA. This sample gives 25,000 to 30,000 clones in total; roughly 80% of them show up just once. The top ten hold about 10% of the sample.

Points on this clone: The antigen this receptor binds is unknown. No clone much larger than this one lies a single base away; base qualities are absent.

To be included, a participant needed at least one PBMC sample from before ART initiation plus at least two post-ART samples. All participants with HIV were treated in the United States of America. Before DNA extraction, cryopreserved samples containing about 1-11 million PBMC were thawed and washed. At the time of the earliest PBMC sample, participants with HIV were aged between roughly 20 and 55 years. Per participant, PBMC samples came from 1-4 timepoints prior to ART initiation and 2-8 timepoints following ART initiation, for a median of 7 samples. For every participant, serial HIV viral load, CD4+ T-cell count, ART history and demographic data were obtained. Genomic DNA was extracted from unsorted PBMC with a Qiagen kit on a QIAcube, processed in batches of 12 samples.

The sequenced sample was unsorted PBMCs, obtained 0.8 years before starting antiretroviral therapy. The chain is encoded by TRBV4-1 joined to TRBJ2-1; TRBD2 aligns with 8 central bases. The TCR was taken from a man aged 18 to 30 with HIV. The CDR3 protein is CASSLAGSGGFANEQFF. The sequenced DNA is TGCGCCAGCAGCCTAGCGGGATCGGGGGGTTTCGCCAATGAGCAGTTCTTC.